The following is a T cell receptor beta chain sequence with its context. Using its own MiXCR run on the reads, TCRdb lists one record per CDR3 protein. The data contain about 7,100 distinct CDR3 sequences, over 30% of them singletons. Trimming took off 6 bases at V and 4 bases at J, with 9 bases between the two ends. The CDR3 has 11 residues. Germline V gene data show CDR1 as DFQATT and CDR2 as SNEGSKA (reference sequence). The chain is built from TRBV20-1 and TRBJ2-5; tentative D call: TRBD2 (6 bases). Material for sequencing was blood. This TCR was sampled from a human donor. The CDR3 protein is CSAHGGETQYF. CDR3 nucleotide sequence: TGCAGTGCCCACGGGGGAGAGACCCAGTACTTC.